The rows below give T cell receptor beta chains drawn from one sample of a study of response to subunit inactivated influenza vaccine. TCRdb processed the RT-PCR reads anew with MiXCR; each CDR3 protein has one entry. The sample lists about 700,000 distinct CDR3 sequences, approximately 14% seen once, with around a tenth in the top ten. The specimen was PBMCs from blood, collected less than 13 days after vaccination. These receptors originate from a man between 50 and 59 years old who received an inactivated influenza vaccine. Each CDR3 is given with its conserved first and last residue. D genes are given only for firm matches. The size entry is marked missing in some rows and otherwise reads once, few, many or a size class.

clone size	V gene	J gene	D gene	CDR3 DNA	CDR3 protein
.	TRBV5-6	TRBJ2-1	TRBD1	TGTGCCAGCAGCTCGGGACAGCCTAATGAGCAGTTCTTC	CASSSGQPNEQFF
.	TRBV7-2	TRBJ2-1	.	TGTGCCAGCAGCCCAGGACCCGAGGGGGAGCAGTTCTTC	CASSPGPEGEQFF
many	TRBV5-1	TRBJ2-7	TRBD2	TGCGCCAGCAGCTTCTTCGGGACTAGCGGAGACGAGCAGTACTTC	CASSFFGTSGDEQYF
.	TRBV11-2	TRBJ1-2	TRBD1	TGTGCCAGCAGCCTCCGACAGGGGTATGGCTACACCTTC	CASSLRQGYGYTF
.	TRBV12-3/TRBV12-4	TRBJ1-5	TRBD1	TGTGCCAGCGCTCCTCTCGGAGGGGACAGGCATTTT	CASAPLGGDRHF
.	TRBV2	TRBJ2-7	.	TGTGCCAGCAGTGTCTTACGAACCTACGAGCAGTACTTC	CASSVLRTYEQYF
few	TRBV29-1	TRBJ2-1	.	TGCAGCGTTCAATACAGGGAGAATGAGCAGTTCTTC	CSVQYRENEQFF
few	TRBV7-3	TRBJ2-1	TRBD2	TGTGCCAGCAGCTTTATGACTAGCGGGAGGTCCTTCGCAGAGTTCTTC	CASSFMTSGRSFAEFF
many	TRBV7-8	TRBJ2-1	TRBD1	TGTGCCAGCAGCTTAGTACAGGGGGCCCATGAGCAGTTCTTC	CASSLVQGAHEQFF
.	TRBV28	TRBJ2-3	.	TGTGCCAGCAGTTTATTGGGGGAAATGGGTCCCGGTACGCAGTATTTT	CASSLLGEMGPGTQYF
.	TRBV4-3	TRBJ2-1	.	TGCGCCAGCAGCCAAGTATTTGACGACGCTAAGACCTACAATGAGCAGTTCTTC	CASSQVFDDAKTYNEQFF
many	TRBV12-3/TRBV12-4	TRBJ2-3	TRBD1	TGTGCCAGCAGTACCGGGACAGGGACAGATACGCAGTATTTT	CASSTGTGTDTQYF
.	TRBV5-6	TRBJ2-5	TRBD1	TGTGCCAGCAGCGGGCGACAGGGGGCTAGAGAGACCCAGTACTTC	CASSGRQGARETQYF
few	TRBV5-1	TRBJ2-7	TRBD2	TGCGCCAGCAGCTACGCTAGCGGGAACTACGAGCAGTACTTC	CASSYASGNYEQYF
few	TRBV20-1	TRBJ2-7	.	TGCAGTGCTAGCGGGATTATCCTCGAGCAGTACTTC	CSASGIILEQYF
few	TRBV20-1	TRBJ1-1	.	TGCAGTGCTCCTCGATCCTGGGTCACTGAAGCTTTCTTT	CSAPRSWVTEAFF
many	TRBV4-2	TRBJ2-1	.	TGTGCCAGCAGCCTTCCGGGCCCCTACAATGAGCAGTTCTTC	CASSLPGPYNEQFF
few	TRBV20-1	TRBJ2-1	.	TGCAGTGCTAGAGGCGGACTGGATGAGCAGTTCTTC	CSARGGLDEQFF
few	TRBV12-3/TRBV12-4	TRBJ1-1	TRBD1	TGTGCCAGCAGTTTACCGCGGACAGGGCGGGCTTTCTTT	CASSLPRTGRAFF
.	TRBV20-1	TRBJ1-6	TRBD1	TGCAGTGCTATCCGGGACAGCTATAATTCACCCCTCCACTTT	CSAIRDSYNSPLHF
.	TRBV7-9	TRBJ1-1	.	TGTGCCAGCAGCCTACAGGGAACGAACACTGAAGCTTTCTTT	CASSLQGTNTEAFF
many	TRBV12-3/TRBV12-4	TRBJ2-1	TRBD2	TGTGCCAGCACCTCAGAGGGGGGACTAGCCTACAATGAGCAGTTCTTC	CASTSEGGLAYNEQFF
.	TRBV11-2	TRBJ2-5	.	TGTGCCAGCAGCTTATCGCGGGACACCAGTCTCGAGACCCAGTACTTC	CASSLSRDTSLETQYF
few	TRBV20-1	TRBJ2-4	.	TGCAGTGCTAGAGTCGGCGATAGATTTGAAAACATTCAGTACTTC	CSARVGDRFENIQYF
many	TRBV2	TRBJ2-5	TRBD2	TGTGCCAGCACCCCAATAGCGGGCCCCCAAGAGACCCAGTACTTC	CASTPIAGPQETQYF
few	TRBV20-1	TRBJ2-2	.	TGCAGTGCTAGAGATCCCTCAGGTCCCGGGGAGCTGTTTTTT	CSARDPSGPGELFF
many	TRBV15	TRBJ1-1	TRBD1	TGTGCCACCAGCAGCCGAGGACAGGGGGCTCCGAACACTGAAGCTTTCTTT	CATSSRGQGAPNTEAFF
.	TRBV7-2	TRBJ1-1	TRBD1	TGTGCCAGCAGCCTTAAGACAGGGGGAGGTGCTGAAGCTTTCTTT	CASSLKTGGGAEAFF
few	TRBV10-3	TRBJ1-3	.	TGTGCCAGCCAGGGGTTCAACACCATATATTTT	CASQGFNTIYF
.	TRBV9	TRBJ2-3	.	TGTGCCAGCAGCGTAGGAGGTTCAGATACGCAGTATTTT	CASSVGGSDTQYF
.	TRBV6-2/TRBV6-3	TRBJ2-4	.	TGTGCCAGCAGCCCTGGACAGCCGGGCCAGTACTTC	CASSPGQPGQYF
few	TRBV4-3	TRBJ2-2	.	TGCGCCAGCAGCCAAGATTCTAGACCCACCACCGGGGAGCTGTTTTTT	CASSQDSRPTTGELFF
.	TRBV11-1	TRBJ2-7	TRBD1	TGTGCCAGCAGCCGAAATGATCTGACAGGGGGCATCGAGCAGTACTTC	CASSRNDLTGGIEQYF
.	TRBV10-1	TRBJ2-5	TRBD2	TGCGCCAGCAGTGGAGTCCTAGCGGGGGGGCGAGAGACCCAGTACTTC	CASSGVLAGGRETQYF
few	TRBV5-1	TRBJ2-3	TRBD2	TGCGCTTCAAGGACTAGAGCCGCCCATACGCAGTATTTT	CASRTRAAHTQYF
few	TRBV7-3	TRBJ2-3	.	TGTGCCAGCAGCTGGGGGGGGCGCACAGATACGCAGTATTTT	CASSWGGRTDTQYF
few	TRBV5-6	TRBJ2-7	.	TGTGCCGGGAGTCTAGGGCGACCCTACGACCCCGAGCAGTACTTC	CAGSLGRPYDPEQYF
few	TRBV11-1	TRBJ2-1	TRBD2	TGTGCCAGCAGCTTCGGGGCGGGAGCCTACAATGAGCAGTTCTTC	CASSFGAGAYNEQFF
.	TRBV29-1	TRBJ2-7	TRBD2	TGCAGCGTTGAAGGGTTAGCGGGGCCTTACTCCTACGAGCAGTACTTC	CSVEGLAGPYSYEQYF
many	TRBV20-1	TRBJ1-6	.	TGCAGTGCTAGATCCTTCAGCTCCTATAATTCACCCCTCCACTTT	CSARSFSSYNSPLHF
many	TRBV24-1	TRBJ2-2	.	TGTGCCACCAGTGATCGGGCCGGGGAGCTGTTTTTT	CATSDRAGELFF
.	TRBV11-3	TRBJ2-1	TRBD2	TGTGCCAGCAGCTTAGATGGGACTATCGCTAAGAGTGAGCAGTTCTTC	CASSLDGTIAKSEQFF
few	TRBV12-3/TRBV12-4	TRBJ2-5	TRBD2	TGTGCCAACAGCCCGGAGAGCGGGGGTCAGGGAGAGACCCAGTACTTC	CANSPESGGQGETQYF
.	TRBV20-1	TRBJ2-3	TRBD1	TGCAGTGCTAGAGCCGGGACAGGGACAAGCACAGATACGCAGTATTTT	CSARAGTGTSTDTQYF
many	TRBV24-1	TRBJ2-2	TRBD2	TGTGCCACCAGTGATTTGACCCCTAGCGGGGGCTCGAACACCGGGGAGCTGTTTTTT	CATSDLTPSGGSNTGELFF
.	TRBV7-2	TRBJ1-1	TRBD1	TGTGCCAGCAGCCGGGACAGGGCGTACACTGAAGCTTTCTTT	CASSRDRAYTEAFF
once	TRBV11-2	TRBJ2-3	.	TGTGCCAGCAGCTTTTCTAGCGTGGGGGGGGCCTTGAGTAGCACAGATACGCAGTATTTT	CASSFSSVGGALSSTDTQYF
few	TRBV7-2	TRBJ1-2	.	TGTGCCAGCAGCTCTCCTCAGAGGGGATATGGCTACACCTTC	CASSSPQRGYGYTF
.	TRBV20-1	TRBJ2-7	TRBD2	TGCAGTGCGAGGACTAGCGGGAGGTCCCCCTACTACGAGCAGTACTTC	CSARTSGRSPYYEQYF
many	TRBV27	TRBJ2-2	TRBD2	TGTGCCAGCAGTTCACCCCGGAGACTAGCTTTCGGGGAGCTGTTTTTT	CASSSPRRLAFGELFF
.	TRBV4-3	TRBJ1-1	.	TGCGCCAGCAGCCCGACCCTCCAGGTGAACACTGAAGCTTTCTTT	CASSPTLQVNTEAFF
few	TRBV12-3/TRBV12-4	TRBJ2-7	.	TGTGCCAGCAGTTTGGGGACCCTAGGTTACGAGCAGTACTTC	CASSLGTLGYEQYF
.	TRBV12-3/TRBV12-4	TRBJ1-6	TRBD1	TGTGCCAGCAGTTCAGGGGGGAACTATAATTCACCCCTCCACTTT	CASSSGGNYNSPLHF
few	TRBV12-3/TRBV12-4	TRBJ2-7	.	TGTGCCAGCAGGGGGTACATACCCTACGAGCAGTACTTC	CASRGYIPYEQYF
few	TRBV29-1	TRBJ2-2	.	TGCAGCGGTCGCGGCGGGATGGGGGAGCTGTTTTTT	CSGRGGMGELFF